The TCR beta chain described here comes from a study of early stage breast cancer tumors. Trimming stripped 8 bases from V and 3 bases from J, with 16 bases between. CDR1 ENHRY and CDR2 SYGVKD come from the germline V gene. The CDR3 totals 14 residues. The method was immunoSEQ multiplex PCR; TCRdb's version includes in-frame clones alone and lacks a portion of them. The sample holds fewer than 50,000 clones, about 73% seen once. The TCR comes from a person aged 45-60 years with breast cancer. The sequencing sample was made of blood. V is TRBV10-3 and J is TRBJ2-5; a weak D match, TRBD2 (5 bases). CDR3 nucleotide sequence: TGTGCCATCTCGCCGGGTCCGGGGAAAGAGACCCAGTACTTC. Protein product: CAISPGPGKETQYF.